The T cell receptor beta chain under discussion was sequenced for a study of shared clonotypes between healthy human individuals (dated by TCRdb to 2020 to 2021). Regarding the study in general: A couple of women and a few men aged 18 to 49 years were included in the cohort. For each donor, CD4 naive and CD4 memory were each given three plates, CD8 naive was given two plates, and CD8 memory was given one plate. Blood TCR repertoires of roughly five healthy adults were deeply sequenced to estimate repertoire size and the extent of clonotype sharing between individuals. Different laboratories and diverse techniques were used to prepare libraries and sequence TCR repertoires, to increase sequencing depth and limit assay-specific biases. Per donor, leukapheresis produced somewhere between about 0.9 and 9.5 billion PBMCs. Study-wide findings and limitations: Compared with non-shared clonotypes, clonotypes shared by all four sorted-subset donors had higher generation probabilities. Even with the large sequencing depth, rarefaction of the sorted-subset datasets indicated that sequencing was incomplete. When a few donors were compared, the shared fraction of clonotypes was around 4.6% for naive CD4, 3.5% to 4% for naive CD8, more than 2% for memory CD4, and roughly 0.4% for memory CD8. Sampling was limited to blood, and TCR repertoires in tissue likely differ from TCR repertoires in blood. Because the study included only a small number of donors, the genetic and exposure-history diversity represented was limited. Naive subsets generally had larger estimated clonotype richness than memory subsets did. Based on pairwise subsampling, the degree of clonotype sharing among donors was expected to be affected by sequencing depth.

CD8 naive samples were obtained by positive selection for CCR7 among CD45RO-negative cells, yielding a CD45RA+CCR7+ population from which TemRA cells were excluded. Donors were healthy HIV-negative adults with no recently reported acute infections or vaccinations. All donors were Caucasian adults living in Nashville, Tennessee, USA. Blood was collected by leukapheresis, and PBMCs were isolated by Ficoll-Histopaque density gradient centrifugation and then cryopreserved in liquid nitrogen vapor phase. Analytical flow cytometry was used to check the purity and quantity of each magnetically sorted T cell population. Genomic DNA was isolated from every sorted fraction and measured by UV absorbance on a Nanodrop 2000c. Using the deep immunoSEQ assay, multiplex PCR amplified TCR CDR3 regions from genomic DNA. For each cell subset, the extracted genomic DNA was distributed evenly across all wells of several immunoSEQ 96-well plates, and each plate served as one replicate. For sorted subsets, each replicate PCR was loaded with approximately 0.2 ug genomic DNA, equivalent to 25,000 to 35,000 T cell genomes. The purified libraries were quantified using a Qubit 3.0 fluorometer, sized with a Bioanalyzer 2100, and then quantified again using the KAPA Library Quantification kit. Every immunoSEQ 96-well plate was sequenced on a dedicated single-read 150-cycle Illumina NextSeq 550 flow cell. The original pipeline was this. Because only junctional sequences without quality scores were contained in the immunoSEQ output, filtering matching that applied to full-length reads could not be performed. Sequences were annotated with PyIR, a Python wrapper for IgBLAST v1.9, and V/J genes and CDR3 were assigned using IMGT germline references. Reads with weak V/J assignments (E-value above 1e-6), missing CDR3, stop codons, out-of-frame junctions, or ambiguous translated residues were removed. V3J clonotypes were defined as sequences sharing the same inferred V gene, J gene, and CDR3 amino acid sequence. Percentage overlap between repertoires was calculated by dividing the number of shared unique clonotypes by the size of the smaller repertoire. RTK rarefaction, the Chao1 estimator, and Recon v2.1 estimates of unobserved clonotypes were used to assess repertoire richness. For all TCRbeta clonotypes obtained by the gDNA method from several donors, generation probabilities were computed with OLGA. The immuneACCESS repertoire file appears here via TCRdb, limited to in-frame rearrangements. These files lack a portion of the clones; in checked studies, under half of the deficit traces to unresolved V genes, and the cause of the others is not known. V and J calls and clone size are given by that table; D and trimming were obtained from the DNA. Counted in this sample were 2 million or so clones; roughly 95% of them appeared once. The ten largest clonotypes hold around 1.1% of the sample.

From its cysteine to its phenylalanine, the CDR3 spans 13 amino acids. The sequence is cut down to CDR3 DNA, 39 bases in frame from base 1. CDR1 and CDR2 are drawn from the germline V gene (reference sequence): LNHDA, SQIVND. Trimming at the junction amounts to 3 bases on V and 2 bases on J, and the germline ends lie 7 bases apart. As regards this clone: Its antigen remains unidentified. Base-call qualities are not available, and no considerably larger clone is one nucleotide away. The sample contains more than one DNA sequence encoding this CDR3.

This receptor chain uses TRBV19 and TRBJ1-1; perhaps TRBD1 is the D gene, with 5 bases matching. Sequenced material: naive CD8+ T cells sorted from blood. Read against the paper, the sample's cell subset or site label means: CD45RA+CCR7+. The TCR originated in a man aged 18 to 35 in good health. The CDR3 amino acid sequence is: CASSIRVNTEAFF. The nucleotide sequence is TGTGCCAGTAGTATCAGGGTTAACACTGAAGCTTTCTTT.